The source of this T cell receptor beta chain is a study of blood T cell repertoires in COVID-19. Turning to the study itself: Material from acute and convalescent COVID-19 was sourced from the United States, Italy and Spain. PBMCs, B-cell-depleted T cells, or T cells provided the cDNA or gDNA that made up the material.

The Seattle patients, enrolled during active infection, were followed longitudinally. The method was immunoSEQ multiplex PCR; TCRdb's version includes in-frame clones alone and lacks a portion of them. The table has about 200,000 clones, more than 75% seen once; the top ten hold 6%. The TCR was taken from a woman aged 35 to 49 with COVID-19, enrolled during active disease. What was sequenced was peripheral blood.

CDR3 protein: CASSPRYEQYF. CDR3 in DNA: TGTGCCAGCAGCCCGCGCTACGAGCAGTACTTC. The chain employs TRBV14 and TRBJ2-7; no reliable D call. Looked up from germline, CDR1 is SGHDN and CDR2 is FVKESK. Trimming removed 4 bases at V and 3 bases at J, with 4 bases between. This CDR3 has 11 amino acids.